The entry that follows covers one T cell receptor beta chain sequence. As yet, its antigen is unknown. The data were taken from a study of T cell responses to AZD1222 COVID-19 vaccine. Whole-study findings and limits: Sampling that yielded the repertoires occurred only after the peak T cell response.

The data were produced by immunoSEQ multiplex PCR, yet TCRdb's version contains in-frame clones alone and is incomplete. The table lists fewer than 150,000 clones, 90% of them singletons, with around 3.7% in the top ten. The germline V gene encodes CDR1 SGHRS and CDR2 YFSETQ. This CDR3 spans 14 amino acids. Losses at the gene ends were 7 bases for V and 2 bases for J; bases not matched to a gene: 4. This chain joins TRBV5-1 and TRBJ2-3; TRBD2 matches 10 bases. The starting material was peripheral blood, obtained on day 0 of AZD1222 vaccination. The origin of this receptor is an adult in good health. This CDR3 reads CASAGTSATDTQYF. CDR3 bases: TGCGCCAGCGCCGGGACTAGCGCCACAGATACGCAGTATTTT.